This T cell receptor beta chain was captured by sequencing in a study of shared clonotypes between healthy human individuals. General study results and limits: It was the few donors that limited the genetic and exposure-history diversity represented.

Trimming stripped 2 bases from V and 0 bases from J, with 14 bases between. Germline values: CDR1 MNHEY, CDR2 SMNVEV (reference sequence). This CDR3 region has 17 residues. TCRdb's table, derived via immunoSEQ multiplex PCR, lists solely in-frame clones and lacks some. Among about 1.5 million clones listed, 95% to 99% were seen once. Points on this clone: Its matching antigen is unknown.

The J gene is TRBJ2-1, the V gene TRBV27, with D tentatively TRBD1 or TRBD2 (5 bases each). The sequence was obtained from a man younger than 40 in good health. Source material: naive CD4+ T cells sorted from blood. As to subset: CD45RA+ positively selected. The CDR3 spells CASSLIGATSSYNEQFF. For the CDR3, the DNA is TGTGCCAGCAGTTTAATCGGGGCAACGAGCTCCTACAATGAGCAGTTCTTC.